The TCR beta chain described here comes from a study of CD4+ T cells in melanoma. CDR1 is SGHTA and CDR2 is FQGTGA in the germline V gene. Trimming removed 2 bases from V and 1 base from J, with 4 bases in between. The CDR3 spans 13 residues. To note about this clone: The antigen is not known. In the same sample, other DNA sequences code for this CDR3.

Study-level findings and limits: Diverse differentiation states were reported for melanoma neoantigen-specific CD4+ T cells. A reported correlation linked neoantigen-specific CD4+ T cells to CD8+, macrophage and B cell function.

Profiled with immunoSEQ multiplex PCR; TCRdb holds only in-frame clones, not every one. The table has some 12,000 clones, 60% to 75% seen once; the top ten hold around 9.7%. The sequence was obtained from a human donor with melanoma. This sequence joins TRBV7-3 and TRBJ2-3; the D is unclear. Sequencing was performed on cells from a culture (not recorded whether cultured in vitro). CDR3 protein: CASSLARTDTQYF. The CDR3 DNA reads TGTGCCAGCAGCTTAGCCCGCACAGATACGCAGTATTTT.